This TCR beta chain was captured in a study of blood T cell repertoires in COVID-19. Study summary: The analysed material was cDNA or gDNA that came from T cells, B-cell-depleted T cells, or PBMCs.

Only in-frame clones appear in the TCRdb table, and some are missing; sequencing was by immunoSEQ multiplex PCR. The profile shows 150,000 to 170,000 clones, nearly 80% of them singletons. V was clipped by 0 bases and J by 11 bases; unmatched bases: 8. Germline assignment: CDR1 LNHDA and CDR2 SQIVND (reference sequence). The length of the CDR3 is 15 residues. The sequencing sample was made of peripheral blood. V is TRBV19 and J is TRBJ1-1; 11 bases match TRBD1. The receptor's source is a man of 80 years or more with acute or convalescent COVID-19. The CDR3 DNA sequence: TGTGCCAGTAGTATAGAATTGGTGGACAGGGGGCAGGCTTTCTTT. It codes for CASSIELVDRGQAFF.